This TCR beta chain emerged from a study of blood T cell repertoires in COVID-19. Overall study context: From the United States, Italy and Spain came samples of acute and convalescent COVID-19. In each case, the material was cDNA or gDNA derived from T cells, B-cell-depleted T cells, or PBMCs.

Authors' data handling: For nucleated cells, counts were estimated from reference gene primer amplification. Clones were sequenced by immunoSEQ multiplex PCR, and TCRdb holds only the in-frame ones, with some missing. D and trimming were read from the DNA, whereas the V and J calls and clone size are those reported in that table. This table has approximately 300,000 clones, more than 75% appearing once. The CDR3 sequence is 15 residues long. The V and J ends lost 2 bases and 4 bases respectively, with 9 bases between them. Germline lookup yields CDR1 SEHNR and CDR2 FQNEAQ (reference sequence). The rearrangement links TRBV7-9 to TRBJ2-6, with D unclear. The specimen was peripheral blood. This TCR was sampled from a woman aged 45-65 years with acute or convalescent COVID-19. The CDR3 protein is CASSLRVTGANVLTF. DNA for the CDR3: TGTGCCAGCAGCTTACGAGTAACCGGGGCCAACGTCCTGACTTTC.